One sample yielded the 21 T cell receptor beta chains listed below, sequenced in a study of CD8+ T cells in alopecia areata (dated by TCRdb to the late 2010s). Preparation of the library involved the immunoSEQ multiplex PCR assay. For TCR sequencing, RNA was extracted from every sample and reverse transcribed into cDNA to serve as template. This is the immuneACCESS table as TCRdb keeps it, with only in-frame sequences that have V and J called. A part of the clones is gone; compared with another copy, unresolved V genes explain less than half, and the rest is unexplained. The sample includes 180,000 or so clones, with approximately 50% observed a single time. The top ten clones comprise about 9.5% of the sample. The treatment or condition label on this specimen signifies: oral pan-JAK inhibitor, 5-10 mg twice daily. This specimen was CD8+ T cells sorted from blood, taken at approximately week 51, from a patient treated with tofacitinib. The receptors come from a human donor with alopecia areata.

This clone was found a few times. V gene TRBV6-5 combines with J gene TRBJ2-1; 10 positions match TRBD2. From germline, CDR1 is MNHEY and CDR2 SVGAGI. V dropped 0 bases and J dropped 8; count of bases not matched to a gene: 4. The CDR3 length is 15 residues. CDR3 coding DNA: TGTGCCAGCAGTTACTCAAGCGGGGGGGCGGATGAGCAGTTCTTC. This codes for CASSYSSGGADEQFF.

This sequence joins TRBV4-3 and TRBJ1-5, with 10 bases lining up with TRBD1. This CDR3 has 18 amino acids. Germline V lookup: CDR1 LGHNA, CDR2 YSLEER. Unmatched junction bases numbered 15, after V lost 4 bases and J lost 6 bases. CDR3 in amino acids: CASSPWLEDRDRGQPQHF. Written as DNA, the CDR3 is TGCGCCAGCAGCCCGTGGCTGGAGGACCGGGACAGGGGTCAGCCCCAGCATTTT.

This clone was recorded many times. The chain is built from TRBV20-1 and TRBJ1-1; D not resolved. CDR1 is DFQATT and CDR2 is SNEGSKA in the germline V gene (reference sequence). V lost 6 bases and J 5 bases, leaving 10 bases between the germline ends. The CDR3 has 11 amino acids. As DNA, the CDR3 is TGCAGTGCCGGCCCAGAGACTGAAGCTTTCTTT. Protein product: CSAGPETEAFF.

This clone was seen only a few times. This rearrangement joins TRBV5-4 to TRBJ2-7; perhaps TRBD2 as D (7 bases). Germline assignment: CDR1 SGHNT and CDR2 YYREEE (reference sequence). The CDR3 length is 15 residues. Deletions cut 5 bases from V and 2 bases from J, with 17 bases between. CDR3 in DNA: TGTGCCAGCAGGGGAGGGGACACGGATCCCTACGAGCAGTACTTC. Its translation is CASRGGDTDPYEQYF.

The rearrangement uses TRBV4-3 and TRBJ2-7; D is perhaps TRBD1 (5 bases). CDR1 is LGHNA and CDR2 is YSLEER in the germline V gene. V shed 0 bases and J shed 1 base, with 10 bases lying between them. There are 15 residues in the CDR3. The CDR3 loop is CASSQETETSYEQYF. The CDR3 DNA is TGCGCCAGCAGCCAAGAGACAGAAACGTCCTACGAGCAGTACTTC.

This chain uses TRBV7-3 with TRBJ2-3, with TRBD2 as a possible D gene (5 bases). This CDR3 has 15 residues. Germline V lookup: CDR1 SGHTA, CDR2 FQGTGA. Trimming removed 6 bases from V and 0 bases from J, with 13 bases in between. CDR3 bases: TGTGCCAGCAGTGTCGGGGATACTAGCACAGATACGCAGTATTTT. Amino acid sequence: CASSVGDTSTDTQYF.

The V gene is TRBV5-4, the J gene TRBJ2-1; no clear D. The CDR3 consists of 12 residues. Germline-derived CDR1 and CDR2 are SGHNT and YYREEE (reference sequence). V was shortened by 4 bases and J by 6 bases, with 8 bases between the two germline ends. CDR3 sequence: CASSASSNEQFF. CDR3 sequence (DNA): TGTGCCAGCAGCGCCTCGTCCAATGAGCAGTTCTTC. Together with reference TRBV5-4 and TRBJ2-1, the CDR3 gives the full variable domain: ETGVTQSPTHLIKTRGQQVTLRCSSQSGHNTVSWYQQALGQGPQFIFQYYREEENGRGNFPPRFSGLQFPNYSSELNVNALELDDSALYLCASSASSNEQFFGPGTRLTVL.

The V and J genes are TRBV4-3 and TRBJ1-3, with 7 bases aligning to TRBD1. This CDR3 contains 16 residues. V trimming: 1 base; J trimming: 4 bases; junction bases outside the gene matches: 7. Per germline, CDR1 LGHNA and CDR2 YSLEER. The CDR3 protein is CASSQGRGLTGNTIYF. The DNA of the CDR3 is TGCGCCAGCAGCCAAGGAAGGGGGCTAACAGGAAACACCATATATTTT.

This clone was picked up a small number of times. The rearrangement uses TRBV2 and TRBJ2-3, with no clear D. CDR3 length equals 12 residues. Germline V gene lookup returns CDR1 SNHLY and CDR2 FYNNEI. Trimming removed 5 bases from V and 9 bases from J, with 12 bases in between. In nucleotides, the CDR3 is TGTGCCAGCAGTATGGCCTATCCCACGCAGTATTTT. It yields the protein CASSMAYPTQYF.

The J gene is TRBJ2-5, the V gene TRBV30; tentative D call: TRBD2 (6 bases). The CDR3 contains 13 residues. Trimming removed 0 bases from V and 5 bases from J, with 10 bases in between. CDR1 GTSNPN and CDR2 SVGIG come from the germline V gene (reference sequence). The CDR3 DNA reads as TGTGCCTGGAGTGTACTAGCTTTCGAGACCCAGTACTTC. This encodes CAWSVLAFETQYF. Variable domain in full (rest from reference TRBV30 and TRBJ2-5): SQTIHQWPATLVQPVGSPLSLECTVEGTSNPNLYWYRQAAGRGLQLLFYSVGIGQISSEVPQNLSASRPQDRQFILSSKKLLLSDSGFYLCAWSVLAFETQYFGPGTRLLVL.

V usage is TRBV5-6 and J usage is TRBJ1-5, with TRBD1 identical over 9 bases. Germline values: CDR1 SGHDT, CDR2 YYEEEE. The junction had 4 bases not matched to a gene; V was cut back by 4 bases and J by 2 bases. The CDR3 spans 15 residues. CDR3 bases: TGTGCCAGCAGCACAGGGGGCTCTGGCAATCAGCCCCAGCATTTT. Protein product: CASSTGGSGNQPQHF. Full variable domain (missing parts from reference TRBV5-6 and TRBJ1-5): DAGVTQSPTHLIKTRGQQVTLRCSPKSGHDTVSWYQQALGQGPQFIFQYYEEEERQRGNFPDRFSGHQFPNYSSELNVNALLLGDSALYLCASSTGGSGNQPQHFGDGTRLSIL.

This chain links TRBV6-5 with TRBJ2-1, with D perhaps matching TRBD1 (6 bases). V shed 0 bases and J shed 5 bases, with 11 bases lying between them. This CDR3 is built from 15 residues. CDR1 MNHEY and CDR2 SVGAGI come from the germline V gene. CDR3 residues: CASSYSAGENNEQFF. The CDR3 DNA reads as TGTGCCAGCAGTTACTCGGCAGGGGAAAACAATGAGCAGTTCTTC.

This clone was found once. This sequence joins TRBV30 and TRBJ2-7, with D uncertain. The CDR3 totals 12 residues. Germline CDR1 reads GTSNPN; CDR2 reads SVGIG (reference sequence). The V gene lost 5 bases and the J gene lost 8 bases, with 16 bases spanning the gap. CDR3 coding DNA: TGTGCCTGGTCCTACGGGCAACCCCAGCAGTACTTC. Residues: CAWSYGQPQQYF. Together with reference TRBV30 and TRBJ2-7, the CDR3 gives the full variable domain: SQTIHQWPATLVQPVGSPLSLECTVEGTSNPNLYWYRQAAGRGLQLLFYSVGIGQISSEVPQNLSASRPQDRQFILSSKKLLLSDSGFYLCAWSYGQPQQYFGPGTRLTVT.

The chain couples TRBV5-6 to TRBJ2-7; TRBD1 or TRBD2 may be the D gene (5 bases each). Germline V lookup: CDR1 SGHDT, CDR2 YYEEEE. There are 15 residues in the CDR3. The ends were cut back, 1 base at V and 2 bases at J, with 13 bases in the middle. DNA of the CDR3: TGTGCCAGCAGCTTGTTAGGGACCCTTACCTACGAGCAGTACTTC. Amino acid sequence: CASSLLGTLTYEQYF.

V usage is TRBV7-8 and J usage is TRBJ2-5; TRBD2 matches at 9 bases. The CDR3 is 15 amino acids. Looked up from germline, CDR1 is SGHVS and CDR2 is FQNEAQ. With 4 bases clipped from V and 5 bases from J, the junction kept 8 bases outside the gene matches. CDR3 protein: CASSSYGTSRETQYF. The DNA for the CDR3 is TGTGCCAGCAGCTCCTACGGGACTAGCCGTGAGACCCAGTACTTC.

This clone was counted once. The rearrangement joins TRBV7-2 to TRBJ1-4, with 9 bases fitting TRBD1. The CDR3 runs to 15 residues. CDR1 is SGHTA and CDR2 is FQGNSA in the germline V gene. V was clipped by 4 bases and J by 7 bases; unmatched bases: 7. The chain's CDR3 is CASSSPTGGGEKLFF. The CDR3 region has the DNA TGTGCCAGCAGCTCGCCGACAGGGGGAGGTGAAAAACTGTTTTTT.

The chain carries TRBV14 and TRBJ1-6, with D perhaps TRBD1 (5 bases). The germline gives CDR1 SGHDN, CDR2 FVKESK. Between the trimmed V and J ends, which lost 0 bases and 9 bases, there was a span of 6 bases. There are 13 residues in the CDR3. The CDR3 loop is CASSQDGGSPLHF. The DNA for the CDR3 is TGTGCCAGCAGCCAAGATGGGGGTTCACCCCTCCACTTT.

CDR3 region: CASSLLSPPSGSSTDTQYF. CDR3 bases: TGTGCCAGCAGCCTCTTATCCCCCCCCTCTGGGTCTAGCACAGATACGCAGTATTTT. This rearrangement joins TRBV27 to TRBJ2-3; D uncertain. Germline V CDR1 and CDR2: MNHEY, SMNVEV (reference sequence). CDR3 length: 19 residues. With 6 bases removed from V and 0 bases from J, the gap between germline ends came to 25 bases.

This sequence joins TRBV25-1 and TRBJ1-2, with unresolved D. Germline V gene data show CDR1 as MGHDK and CDR2 as SYGVNS. The CDR3 length is 12 residues. V was clipped by 6 bases and J by 8 bases, with 13 bases between them. CDR3 sequence (DNA): TGTGCCAGCAGGGCAGGAGAATGGGGCTACACCTTC. Translated: CASRAGEWGYTF.

Concerning this clone itself: Other DNA sequences within the sample encode an identical CDR3. The chain links TRBV5-6 to TRBJ2-7, with D perhaps TRBD1 (6 bases). V dropped 4 bases and J dropped 3 bases, with 8 bases sitting between them. Germline loops: CDR1 SGHDT, CDR2 YYEEEE. The CDR3 length is 12 residues. The CDR3: CASSPQGYEQYF. CDR3 DNA sequence: TGTGCCAGCAGCCCACAGGGCTACGAGCAGTACTTC.

This chain joins TRBV30 and TRBJ2-1; D gene unclear. CDR1 and CDR2 from the germline V gene are GTSNPN and SVGIG (reference sequence). Trimming took 0 bases from V and 5 from J, leaving 17 bases between them. The CDR3 length is 16 residues. CDR3 in amino acids: CAWSVEEGYRNNEQFF. In DNA form, the CDR3 reads TGTGCCTGGAGTGTAGAGGAAGGGTACCGTAACAATGAGCAGTTCTTC.